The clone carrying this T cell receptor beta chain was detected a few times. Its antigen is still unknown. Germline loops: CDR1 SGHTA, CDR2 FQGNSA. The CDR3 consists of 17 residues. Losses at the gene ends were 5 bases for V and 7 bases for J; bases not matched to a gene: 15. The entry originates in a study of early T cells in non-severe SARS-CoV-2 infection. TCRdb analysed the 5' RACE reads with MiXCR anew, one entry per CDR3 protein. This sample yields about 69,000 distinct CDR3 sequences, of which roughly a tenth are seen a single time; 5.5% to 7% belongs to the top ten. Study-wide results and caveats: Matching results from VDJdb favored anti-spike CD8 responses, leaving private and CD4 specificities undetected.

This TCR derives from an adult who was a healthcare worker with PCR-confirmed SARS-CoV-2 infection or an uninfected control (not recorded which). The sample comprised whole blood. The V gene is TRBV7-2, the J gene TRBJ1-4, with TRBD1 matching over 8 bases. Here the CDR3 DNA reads TGTGCCAGCAGCGCGATAGGCCAGGGGGCGCTTAGTGAAAAACTGTTTTTT. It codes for CASSAIGQGALSEKLFF. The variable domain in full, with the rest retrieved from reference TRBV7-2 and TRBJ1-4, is GAGVSQSPSNKVTEKGKDVELRCDPISGHTALYWYRQSLGQGLEFLIYFQGNSAPDKSGLPSDRFSAERTGGSVSTLTIQRTQQEDSAVYLCASSAIGQGALSEKLFFGSGTQLSVL.